This T cell receptor (beta chain) appears in the sequencing data of a study of radiation and T cells in renal cell carcinoma. Time point meaning: blood 4 weeks post-SBRT, at nephrectomy. Treatment meaning: 15 Gy SBRT to primary tumor, nephrectomy 4 weeks later. Here immunoSEQ multiplex PCR was the method, and the copy in TCRdb shows in-frame clones only, minus some. The sample has some 78,000 clones, 70% to 90% seen once; the top ten hold around 6%. Germline CDR1 and CDR2: KGHSH and LQKENI. CDR3 length equals 16 residues. The V segment lost 0 bases and the J segment 6 bases; nucleotides outside the gene matches: 10.

This chain joins TRBV18 and TRBJ1-2; 7 bases agree with TRBD1. The TCR originated in a woman aged 70 to 79 with renal cell carcinoma. Material: blood, obtained from a patient whose treatment included radiotherapy and nephrectomy. The CDR3 DNA is TGTGCCAGCTCACCACCGCATGGACAGGTGATTGATGGCTACACCTTC. Its protein product is CASSPPHGQVIDGYTF.